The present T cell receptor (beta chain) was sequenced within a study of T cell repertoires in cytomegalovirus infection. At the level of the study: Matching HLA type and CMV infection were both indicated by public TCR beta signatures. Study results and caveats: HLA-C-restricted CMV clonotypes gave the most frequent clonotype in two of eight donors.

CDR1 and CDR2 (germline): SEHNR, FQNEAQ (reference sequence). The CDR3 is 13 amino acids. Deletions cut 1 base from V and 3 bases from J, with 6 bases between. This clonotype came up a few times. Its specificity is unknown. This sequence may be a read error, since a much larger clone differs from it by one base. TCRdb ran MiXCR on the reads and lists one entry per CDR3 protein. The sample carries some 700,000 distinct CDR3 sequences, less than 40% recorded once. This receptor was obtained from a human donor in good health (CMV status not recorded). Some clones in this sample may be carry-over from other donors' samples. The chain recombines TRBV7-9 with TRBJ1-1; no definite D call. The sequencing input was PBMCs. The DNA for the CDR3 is TGTGCCAGCAGCTTAGACAGCGACACTGAAGCTTTCTTT. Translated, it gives CASSLDSDTEAFF.